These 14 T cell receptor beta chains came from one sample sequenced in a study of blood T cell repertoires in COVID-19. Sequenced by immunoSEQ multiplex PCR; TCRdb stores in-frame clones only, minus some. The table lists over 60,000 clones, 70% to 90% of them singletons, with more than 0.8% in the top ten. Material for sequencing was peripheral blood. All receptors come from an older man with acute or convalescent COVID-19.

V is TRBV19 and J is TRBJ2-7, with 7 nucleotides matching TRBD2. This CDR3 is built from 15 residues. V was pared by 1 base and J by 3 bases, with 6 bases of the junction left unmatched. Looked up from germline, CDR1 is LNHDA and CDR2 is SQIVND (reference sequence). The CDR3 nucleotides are TGTGCCAGTAGTATAGGTGCGGGAGCCTTCTACGAGCAGTACTTC. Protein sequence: CASSIGAGAFYEQYF.

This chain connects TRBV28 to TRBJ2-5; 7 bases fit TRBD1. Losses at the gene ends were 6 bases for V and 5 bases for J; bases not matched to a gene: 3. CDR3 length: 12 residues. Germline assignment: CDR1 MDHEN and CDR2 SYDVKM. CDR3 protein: CASRVTGETQYF. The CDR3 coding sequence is TGTGCCAGCAGGGTGACAGGGGAGACCCAGTACTTC. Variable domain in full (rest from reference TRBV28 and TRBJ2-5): DVKVTQSSRYLVKRTGEKVFLECVQDMDHENMFWYRQDPGLGLRLIYFSYDVKMKEKGDIPEGYSVSREKKERFSLILESASTNQTSMYLCASRVTGETQYFGPGTRLLVL.

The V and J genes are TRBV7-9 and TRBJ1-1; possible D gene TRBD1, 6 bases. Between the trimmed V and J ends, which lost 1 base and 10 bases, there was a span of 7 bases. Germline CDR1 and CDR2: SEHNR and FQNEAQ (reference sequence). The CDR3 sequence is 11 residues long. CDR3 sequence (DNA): TGTGCCAGCAGCTTAGGAGGGGGAGCTTTCTTT. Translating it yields CASSLGGGAFF.

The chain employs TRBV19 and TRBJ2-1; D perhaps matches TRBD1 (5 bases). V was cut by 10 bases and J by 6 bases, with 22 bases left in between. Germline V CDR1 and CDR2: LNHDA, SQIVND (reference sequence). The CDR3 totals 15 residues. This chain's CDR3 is CATSSDRFWFNEQFF. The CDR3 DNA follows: TGTGCCACCAGTTCCGACAGATTCTGGTTCAATGAGCAGTTCTTC.

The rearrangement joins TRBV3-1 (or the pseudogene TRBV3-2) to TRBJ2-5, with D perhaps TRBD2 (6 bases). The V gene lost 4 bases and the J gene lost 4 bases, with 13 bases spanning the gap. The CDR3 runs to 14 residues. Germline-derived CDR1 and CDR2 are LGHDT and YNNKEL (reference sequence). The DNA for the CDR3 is TGTGCCAGCAGCCGGGGGGTAATGAGAGAGACCCAGTACTTC. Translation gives CASSRGVMRETQYF.

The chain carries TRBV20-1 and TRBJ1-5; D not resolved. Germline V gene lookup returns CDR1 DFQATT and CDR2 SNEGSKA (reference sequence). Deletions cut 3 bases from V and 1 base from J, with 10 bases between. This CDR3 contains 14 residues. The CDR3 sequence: CSASPGTSNQPQHF. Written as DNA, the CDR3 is TGCAGTGCTAGTCCGGGTACAAGCAATCAGCCCCAGCATTTT.

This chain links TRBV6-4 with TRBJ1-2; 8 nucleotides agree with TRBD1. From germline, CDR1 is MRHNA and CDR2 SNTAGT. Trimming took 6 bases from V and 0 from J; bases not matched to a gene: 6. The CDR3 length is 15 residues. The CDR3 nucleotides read TGTGCCAGCAGCCCACAGGGGGATACTAACTATGGCTACACCTTC. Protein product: CASSPQGDTNYGYTF.

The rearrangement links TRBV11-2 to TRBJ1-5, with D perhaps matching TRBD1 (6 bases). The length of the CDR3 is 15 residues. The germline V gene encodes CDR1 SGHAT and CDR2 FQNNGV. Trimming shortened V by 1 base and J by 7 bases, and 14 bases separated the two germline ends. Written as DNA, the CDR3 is TGTGCCAGCAGCTTAGCCCACGGGGGGGGCCAGCCCCAGCATTTT. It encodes CASSLAHGGGQPQHF.

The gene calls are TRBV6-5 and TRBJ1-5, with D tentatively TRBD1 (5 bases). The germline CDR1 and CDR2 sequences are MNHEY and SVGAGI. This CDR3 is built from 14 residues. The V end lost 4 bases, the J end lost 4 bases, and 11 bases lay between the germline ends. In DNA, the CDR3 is TGTGCCAGCAGTTCCGGGACTGGAAATCAGCCCCAGCATTTT. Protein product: CASSSGTGNQPQHF.

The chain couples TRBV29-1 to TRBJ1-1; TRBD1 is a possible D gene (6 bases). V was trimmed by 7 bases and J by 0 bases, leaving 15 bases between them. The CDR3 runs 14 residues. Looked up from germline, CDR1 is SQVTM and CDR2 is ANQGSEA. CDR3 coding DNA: TGCAGCGCGGGACACCTGGAGATGAACACTGAAGCTTTCTTT. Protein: CSAGHLEMNTEAFF. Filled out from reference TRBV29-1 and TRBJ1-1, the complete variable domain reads SAVISQKPSRDICQRGTSLTIQCQVDSQVTMMFWYRQQPGQSLTLIATANQGSEATYESGFVIDKFPISRPNLTFSTLTVSNMSPEDSSIYLCSAGHLEMNTEAFFGQGTRLTVV.

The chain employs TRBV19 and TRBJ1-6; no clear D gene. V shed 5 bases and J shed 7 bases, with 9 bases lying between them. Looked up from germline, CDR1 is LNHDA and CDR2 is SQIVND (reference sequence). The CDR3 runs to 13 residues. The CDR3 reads CASSVPGNSPLHF. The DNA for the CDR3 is TGTGCCAGTAGTGTACCAGGAAATTCACCCCTCCACTTT.

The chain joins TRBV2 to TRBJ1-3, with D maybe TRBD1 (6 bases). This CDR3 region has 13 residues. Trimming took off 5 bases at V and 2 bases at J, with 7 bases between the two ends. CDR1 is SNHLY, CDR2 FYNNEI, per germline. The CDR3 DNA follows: TGTGCCAGCAGTACAGGGACTGGAAACACCATATATTTT. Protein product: CASSTGTGNTIYF.

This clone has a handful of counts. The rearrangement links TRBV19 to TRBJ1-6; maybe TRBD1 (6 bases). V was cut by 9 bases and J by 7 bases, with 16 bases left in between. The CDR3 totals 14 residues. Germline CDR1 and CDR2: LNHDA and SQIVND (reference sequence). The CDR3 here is CASTTGGANSPLHF. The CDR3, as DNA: TGTGCCAGCACTACGGGGGGGGCGAATTCACCCCTCCACTTT.

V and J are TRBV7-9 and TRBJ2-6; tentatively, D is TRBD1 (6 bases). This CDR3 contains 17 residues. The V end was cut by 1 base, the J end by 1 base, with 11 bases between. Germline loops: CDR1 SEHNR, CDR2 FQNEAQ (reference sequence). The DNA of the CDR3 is TGTGCCAGCAGCTTAGAGGCAGGGGAATCTGGGGCCAACGTCCTGACTTTC. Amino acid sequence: CASSLEAGESGANVLTF.